This T cell receptor (beta chain) was captured by sequencing in a study of Graves' ophthalmopathy and Graves' hyperthyroidism. Investigators amplified TCR beta CDR3 regions from RNA transcripts. RT-PCR in the first round used HTBI primers; a second-round multiplex PCR followed. TCRdb re-derived calls from the multiplex PCR reads in MiXCR, one entry per CDR3 protein. The table includes 400,000 to 450,000 distinct CDR3 sequences, roughly 21% detected once. Germline V gene data show CDR1 as MNHEY and CDR2 as SVGEGT. This CDR3 is built from 17 residues. J was trimmed by 0 bases and V by 5 bases; bases with no gene match: 6. This clonotype has only a few counts. Each hyperthyroidism patient was newly diagnosed, with under 2 months' duration, and aged 18 to 65.

J is TRBJ2-5 and V is TRBV6-2 or TRBV6-3; 13 bases are a match to TRBD2. This receptor was taken from a woman aged 18-35 years with stable Graves' hyperthyroidism. Sequencing used peripheral blood. For the CDR3, the DNA is TGTGCCAGCAGTGCTCCTGGACTAGCGGGAGACCAAGAGACCCAGTACTTC. The encoded protein is CASSAPGLAGDQETQYF.